The clone carrying this TCR beta chain was seen a handful of times. The CDR3 sequence is 15 residues long. Trimming cost V 0 bases and J 0 bases, with 6 bases left between them. The data are from a study of regulatory T cells in long-lasting Graves disease. As for time point: persistent/refractory GD, antithyroid drugs over 5 years with positive TRAb. The TCR library was made from RNA extracted from PBMCs. Arm-PCR of CDR3 regions with iRepertoire HTBI primers generated TCR beta libraries. TCRdb fed the multiplex PCR reads into MiXCR, producing one record per CDR3 protein. The sample shows a few hundred thousand distinct CDR3 sequences, approximately 23% of them seen only once.

The chain carries TRBV12-3 or TRBV12-4 and TRBJ1-3, with no clear D. This clonotype was sampled from a woman in her 40s with Graves disease. Here the sequenced sample was peripheral blood mononuclear cells (PBMCs), taken when the disease was refractory, from a patient treated with antithyroid drugs. CDR3 in DNA: TGTGCCAGCAGTTTAGCAGGAATCTCTGGAAACACCATATATTTT. Amino acids: CASSLAGISGNTIYF.